These T cell receptor beta chains were read from a single sample in a study of blood T cell repertoires in COVID-19. The repertoire was sequenced with immunoSEQ multiplex PCR; TCRdb's copy has only in-frame clones and lacks some. The sample carries about 200,000 clones, 89% recorded once. Sequencing input: peripheral blood. Source of these receptors: a woman aged 40 to 50 with acute or convalescent COVID-19. CDR3s include the opening cysteine and the closing phenylalanine or tryptophan. The order of the fields is V gene, J gene, D gene, clone size, CDR3 protein, CDR3 DNA. A D gene is named only where the DNA matches it firmly. Size is stated for part of the rows, as once, few or many counts, or as a class when the clone is expanded.

V: TRBV28; J: TRBJ2-1; D: -; size: -; CDR3: CASKSGGGSSYNEQFF; DNA: TGTGCCAGCAAATCGGGTGGCGGCAGCTCCTACAATGAGCAGTTCTTC
V: TRBV19; J: TRBJ2-1; D: TRBD2; size: -; CDR3: CASTKGPAGGQNEQFF; DNA: TGTGCCAGTACAAAGGGCCCAGCGGGGGGGCAAAATGAGCAGTTCTTC
V: TRBV7-2; J: TRBJ1-4; D: TRBD1; size: -; CDR3: CASRTGFTNEKLFF; DNA: TGTGCCAGCAGGACAGGGTTCACTAATGAAAAACTGTTTTTT
V: TRBV4-1; J: TRBJ2-1; D: TRBD2; size: -; CDR3: CASSLGLVGSYNEQFF; DNA: TGCGCCAGCAGCCTTGGACTAGTTGGCTCCTACAATGAGCAGTTCTTC
V: TRBV6-5; J: TRBJ1-5; D: TRBD1; size: -; CDR3: CASRVTGQLQPQHF; DNA: TGTGCCAGCAGGGTTACGGGACAGCTTCAGCCCCAGCATTTT
V: TRBV10-2; J: TRBJ1-6; D: -; size: -; CDR3: CASSQDRSYNSPLHF; DNA: TGCGCCAGCAGTCAAGACAGATCCTATAATTCACCCCTCCACTTT
V: TRBV2; J: TRBJ1-2; D: TRBD1; size: -; CDR3: CASKKDRGYGYTF; DNA: TGTGCCAGCAAGAAGGACAGGGGCTATGGCTACACCTTC
V: TRBV30; J: TRBJ1-6; D: -; size: -; CDR3: CAWSVRRVNSPLHF; DNA: TGTGCCTGGAGTGTAAGGCGGGTTAATTCACCCCTCCACTTT
V: TRBV6-4; J: TRBJ2-2; D: -; size: -; CDR3: CASSEGQENTGELFF; DNA: TGTGCCAGCAGTGAAGGTCAGGAGAACACCGGGGAGCTGTTTTTT
V: TRBV7-3; J: TRBJ2-3; D: -; size: few; CDR3: CASSPGGVTDTQYF; DNA: TGTGCCAGCAGCCCGGGGGGCGTGACAGATACGCAGTATTTT
V: TRBV3-1/TRBV3-2; J: TRBJ1-6; D: -; size: -; CDR3: CASSPGHLNSPLHF; DNA: TGTGCCAGCAGCCCGGGACACCTAAATTCACCCCTCCACTTT
V: TRBV28; J: TRBJ1-5; D: -; size: -; CDR3: CASSPVREQPQHF; DNA: TGTGCCAGCAGCCCCGTGAGAGAACAGCCCCAGCATTTT
V: TRBV19; J: TRBJ2-2; D: TRBD1; size: -; CDR3: CASTTKGARTGELFF; DNA: TGTGCCAGTACCACCAAGGGGGCCCGGACCGGGGAGCTGTTTTTT
V: TRBV3-1/TRBV3-2; J: TRBJ1-3; D: -; size: -; CDR3: CASSQVMGLRGNTIYF; DNA: TGTGCCAGCAGCCAAGTTATGGGCCTCCGGGGAAACACCATATATTTT
V: TRBV7-8; J: TRBJ2-1; D: -; size: -; CDR3: CATTWGGGDYGNEQFF; DNA: TGTGCCACCACTTGGGGAGGGGGGGATTACGGCAATGAGCAGTTCTTC
V: TRBV28; J: TRBJ2-5; D: -; size: -; CDR3: CASAMGPGSQYF; DNA: TGTGCCAGCGCCATGGGGCCCGGATCCCAGTACTTC
V: TRBV6-5; J: TRBJ1-2; D: -; size: -; CDR3: CASSSQGTGGYGYTF; DNA: TGTGCCAGCAGTTCACAGGGCACTGGTGGCTATGGCTACACCTTC
V: TRBV27; J: TRBJ1-6; D: -; size: few; CDR3: CASSFRQSSYNSPLHF; DNA: TGTGCCAGCAGTTTCAGACAGAGCTCCTATAATTCACCCCTCCACTTT
V: TRBV30; J: TRBJ1-5; D: -; size: -; CDR3: CAWSQGTGSKNQPQHF; DNA: TGTGCCTGGAGTCAGGGGACGGGGAGTAAAAATCAGCCCCAGCATTTT
V: TRBV5-8; J: TRBJ1-1; D: -; size: -; CDR3: CASSLGQTLLSPEAFF; DNA: TGTGCCAGCAGCTTGGGACAGACCCTTTTAAGCCCTGAAGCTTTCTTT
V: TRBV19; J: TRBJ1-1; D: -; size: -; CDR3: CASSPEGSGAEAFF; DNA: TGTGCCAGTAGCCCGGAGGGTAGTGGGGCTGAAGCTTTCTTT
V: TRBV11-2; J: TRBJ1-2; D: TRBD1; size: -; CDR3: CASRPNRDRGSDGYTF; DNA: TGTGCCAGCAGGCCTAACCGGGACAGAGGGAGCGATGGCTACACCTTC
V: TRBV11-2; J: TRBJ2-1; D: -; size: -; CDR3: CASSLGASEQFF; DNA: TGTGCCAGCAGCTTAGGGGCGTCGGAGCAGTTCTTC
V: TRBV5-6; J: TRBJ1-6; D: TRBD1; size: -; CDR3: CASSRQGAIIDPLHF; DNA: TGTGCCAGCAGCAGACAGGGGGCGATCATTGACCCCCTCCACTTT
V: TRBV25-1; J: TRBJ1-1; D: -; size: -; CDR3: CASSESGRSTEAFF; DNA: TGTGCCAGCAGTGAATCGGGTCGGAGCACTGAAGCTTTCTTT
V: TRBV9; J: TRBJ1-3; D: -; size: -; CDR3: CASSVAGTGNTIYF; DNA: TGTGCCAGCAGCGTAGCAGGGACTGGAAACACCATATATTTT
V: TRBV3-1/TRBV3-2; J: TRBJ1-2; D: TRBD1; size: -; CDR3: CASSQALRQGAYGYTF; DNA: TGTGCCAGCAGCCAAGCACTAAGACAGGGAGCCTATGGCTACACCTTC
V: TRBV3-1/TRBV3-2; J: TRBJ1-6; D: -; size: -; CDR3: CASSRGDNSPLHF; DNA: TGTGCCAGCAGCCGGGGGGATAATTCACCCCTCCACTTT
V: TRBV11-2; J: TRBJ1-1; D: -; size: -; CDR3: CASSPGGGLGEAFF; DNA: TGTGCCAGCAGCCCCGGGGGGGGGCTTGGTGAAGCTTTCTTT
V: TRBV6-6; J: TRBJ2-1; D: -; size: -; CDR3: CASSYTGGGHYNEQFF; DNA: TGTGCCAGCAGTTACACTGGCGGGGGCCACTACAATGAGCAGTTCTTC
V: TRBV2; J: TRBJ1-1; D: TRBD1; size: -; CDR3: CASRGQLDTEAFF; DNA: TGTGCCAGCAGGGGACAGCTCGACACTGAAGCTTTCTTT
V: TRBV4-2; J: TRBJ1-2; D: -; size: -; CDR3: CASSQDLGQGTSGYTF; DNA: TGTGCCAGCAGCCAAGATTTGGGGCAGGGGACAAGCGGCTACACCTTC
V: TRBV12-5; J: TRBJ2-5; D: TRBD2; size: once; CDR3: CASGSGTSGGAGETQYF; DNA: TGTGCTAGTGGTTCCGGGACTAGCGGGGGGGCCGGGGAGACCCAGTACTTC
V: TRBV5-1; J: TRBJ2-1; D: -; size: -; CDR3: CASSLGGGAYNEQFF; DNA: TGCGCCAGCAGCTTGGGGGGCGGTGCTTACAATGAGCAGTTCTTC
V: TRBV7-2; J: TRBJ1-2; D: -; size: -; CDR3: CASSFISQVNYGYTF; DNA: TGTGCCAGCAGCTTCATAAGCCAGGTGAACTATGGCTACACCTTC
V: TRBV7-2; J: TRBJ2-3; D: -; size: once; CDR3: CASSPERAGTDTQYF; DNA: TGTGCCAGCAGCCCCGAGCGGGCTGGCACAGATACGCAGTATTTT
V: TRBV29-1; J: TRBJ2-3; D: TRBD2; size: -; CDR3: CSVEDRGLAGGLPSTDTQYF; DNA: TGCAGCGTTGAAGATCGGGGACTAGCGGGGGGCTTACCTAGCACAGATACGCAGTATTTT
V: TRBV4-1; J: TRBJ2-5; D: -; size: -; CDR3: CASSQGGSLETQYF; DNA: TGCGCCAGCAGCCAAGGGGGCAGCCTCGAGACCCAGTACTTC
V: TRBV9; J: TRBJ2-3; D: TRBD1; size: once; CDR3: CASSVSMTGGDSTDTQYF; DNA: TGTGCCAGCAGCGTCTCAATGACAGGGGGAGATAGCACAGATACGCAGTATTTT
V: TRBV2; J: TRBJ2-5; D: TRBD2; size: -; CDR3: CASPNPQRGQETQYF; DNA: TGTGCCAGCCCCAACCCCCAGCGGGGCCAAGAGACCCAGTACTTC
V: TRBV7-2; J: TRBJ1-5; D: TRBD1; size: -; CDR3: CASSPDRGNQPQHF; DNA: TGTGCCAGCAGCCCGGACAGGGGCAATCAGCCCCAGCATTTT
V: TRBV5-1; J: TRBJ1-2; D: -; size: -; CDR3: CASSITTANYGYTF; DNA: TGCGCCAGCAGCATTACGACAGCTAACTATGGCTACACCTTC
V: TRBV3-1/TRBV3-2; J: TRBJ1-2; D: -; size: -; CDR3: CASSHSGTLLENGYTF; DNA: TGTGCCAGCAGCCATTCCGGGACACTTCTGGAGAATGGCTACACCTTC
V: TRBV30; J: TRBJ2-3; D: TRBD1; size: -; CDR3: CASSTGSVDTQYF; DNA: TGTGCCTCATCGACAGGGTCCGTAGATACGCAGTATTTT
V: TRBV7-9; J: TRBJ1-3; D: -; size: -; CDR3: CASSFSGGGNTIYF; DNA: TGTGCCAGCAGCTTTTCAGGAGGTGGAAACACCATATATTTT
V: TRBV19; J: TRBJ1-1; D: -; size: -; CDR3: CASSEYPGGAFF; DNA: TGTGCCAGTAGTGAGTACCCAGGAGGAGCTTTCTTT
V: TRBV27; J: TRBJ1-5; D: TRBD1; size: -; CDR3: CASSKGGTVHQPQHF; DNA: TGTGCCAGCAGTAAAGGGGGGACAGTTCATCAGCCCCAGCATTTT